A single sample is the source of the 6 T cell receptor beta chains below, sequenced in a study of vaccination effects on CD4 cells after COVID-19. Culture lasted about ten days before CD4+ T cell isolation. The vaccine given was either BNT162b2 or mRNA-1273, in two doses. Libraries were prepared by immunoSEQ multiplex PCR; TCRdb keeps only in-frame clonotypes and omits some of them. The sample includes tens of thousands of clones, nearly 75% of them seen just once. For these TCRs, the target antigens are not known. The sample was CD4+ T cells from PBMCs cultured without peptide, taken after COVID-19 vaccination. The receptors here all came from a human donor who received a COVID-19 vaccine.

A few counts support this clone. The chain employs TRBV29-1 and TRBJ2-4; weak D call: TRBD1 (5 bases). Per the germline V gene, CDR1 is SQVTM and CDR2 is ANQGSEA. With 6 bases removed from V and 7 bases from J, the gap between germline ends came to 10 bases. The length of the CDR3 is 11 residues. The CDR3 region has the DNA TGCAGCGTGTGGAAGGGGAACATTCAGTACTTC. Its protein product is CSVWKGNIQYF.

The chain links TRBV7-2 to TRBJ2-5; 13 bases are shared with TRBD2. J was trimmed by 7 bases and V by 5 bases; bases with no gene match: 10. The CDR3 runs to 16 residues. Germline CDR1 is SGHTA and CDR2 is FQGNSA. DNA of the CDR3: TGTGCCAGCAGCATTTCCCGGACTAGCGGGGGTGGGACCCAGTACTTC. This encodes CASSISRTSGGGTQYF.

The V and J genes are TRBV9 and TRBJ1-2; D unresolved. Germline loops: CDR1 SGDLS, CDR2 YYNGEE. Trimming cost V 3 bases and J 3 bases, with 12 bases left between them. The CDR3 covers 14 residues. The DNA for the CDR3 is TGTGCCAGCAGCGCCACGGGAGGAGACTATGGCTACACCTTC. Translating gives CASSATGGDYGYTF.

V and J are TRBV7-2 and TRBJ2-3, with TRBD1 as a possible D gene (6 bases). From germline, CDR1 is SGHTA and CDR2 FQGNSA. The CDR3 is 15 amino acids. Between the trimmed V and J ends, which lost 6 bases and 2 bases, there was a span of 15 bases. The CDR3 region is CASRDWTDYTDTQYF. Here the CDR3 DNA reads TGTGCCAGCAGGGACTGGACAGACTACACAGATACGCAGTATTTT.

The CDR3 here is CAHRPTSGGRGDTQYF. Here the CDR3 DNA reads TGTGCCCACCGCCCTACTAGCGGGGGCAGGGGGGATACGCAGTATTTT. The genes are TRBV19 and TRBJ2-3, with 11 bases that match TRBD2. Per germline, CDR1 LNHDA and CDR2 SQIVND (reference sequence). The CDR3 covers 16 residues. Trimming removed 11 bases from V and 6 bases from J; junction bases left unmatched: 16. The variable domain in full, with the rest retrieved from reference TRBV19 and TRBJ2-3, is DGGITQSPKYLFRKEGQNVTLSCEQNLNHDAMYWYRQDPGQGLRLIYYSQIVNDFQKGDIAEGYSVSREKKESFPLTVTSAQKNPTAFYLCAHRPTSGGRGDTQYFGPGTRLTVL.

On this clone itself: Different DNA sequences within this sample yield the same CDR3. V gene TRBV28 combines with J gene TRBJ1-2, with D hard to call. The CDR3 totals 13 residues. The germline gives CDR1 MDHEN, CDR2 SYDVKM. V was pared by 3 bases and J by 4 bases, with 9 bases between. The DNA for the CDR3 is TGTGCCAGCAGTTTGGCAGGAGCCTATGGCTACACCTTC. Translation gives CASSLAGAYGYTF.